This T cell receptor beta chain was profiled in a study of T cell responses to AZD1222 COVID-19 vaccine. Across the study: Recipients boosted at about 4 weeks or about 12 weeks are pooled.

Germline V CDR1 and CDR2: SGHDT, YYEEEE. The CDR3 is 14 residues long. Trimming took 0 bases from V and 2 from J, leaving 8 bases between them. Profiled with immunoSEQ multiplex PCR; TCRdb holds only in-frame clones, not every one. The sample gives over 100,000 clones, 88% of which show up once; about 15% is in the top ten. Of note for this clone: Antigen: not known.

Study-wide results and limits: The breadth and depth of Spike-specific TCRs increased once two AZD1222 doses had been given. Repertoire sampling occurred only after the peak T cell response.

The chain employs TRBV5-6 and TRBJ1-2; TRBD1 is a possible D gene (6 bases). This receptor was obtained from an adult in good health. This specimen consisted of peripheral blood, obtained on day 0 of AZD1222 vaccination. The CDR3 region is CASSLGRGNYGYTF. The CDR3 bases are TGTGCCAGCAGCTTGGGCAGGGGAAACTATGGCTACACCTTC. Supplemented by reference TRBV5-6 and TRBJ1-2, the full variable domain reads DAGVTQSPTHLIKTRGQQVTLRCSPKSGHDTVSWYQQALGQGPQFIFQYYEEEERQRGNFPDRFSGHQFPNYSSELNVNALLLGDSALYLCASSLGRGNYGYTFGSGTRLTVV.